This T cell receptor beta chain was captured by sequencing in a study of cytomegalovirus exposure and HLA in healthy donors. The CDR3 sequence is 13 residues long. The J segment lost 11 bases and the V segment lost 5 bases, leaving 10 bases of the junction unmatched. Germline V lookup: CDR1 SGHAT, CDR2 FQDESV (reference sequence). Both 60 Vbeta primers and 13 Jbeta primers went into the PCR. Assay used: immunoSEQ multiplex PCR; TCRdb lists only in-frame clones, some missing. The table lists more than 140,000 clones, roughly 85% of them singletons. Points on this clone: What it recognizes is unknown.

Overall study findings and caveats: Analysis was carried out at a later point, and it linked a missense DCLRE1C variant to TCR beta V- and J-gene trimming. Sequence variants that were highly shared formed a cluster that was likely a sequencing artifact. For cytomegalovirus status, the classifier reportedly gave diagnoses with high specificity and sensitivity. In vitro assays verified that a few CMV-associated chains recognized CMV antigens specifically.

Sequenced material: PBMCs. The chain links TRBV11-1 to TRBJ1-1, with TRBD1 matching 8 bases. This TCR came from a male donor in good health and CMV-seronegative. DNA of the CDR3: TGTGCCAGCAGCGTAACAGGGGGAGTTGGGGCTTTCTTT. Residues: CASSVTGGVGAFF.